The clone carrying this TCR beta chain was found many times. The data are from a study of neurological immune-mediated disorders. Time point given: longitudinal time-point 3. Unsorted libraries were generated from 2 million PBMCs held at -80 degrees C. Germline V gene lookup returns CDR1 SGHRS and CDR2 YFSETQ. The CDR3 runs 14 residues. V was trimmed by 0 bases and J by 1 base, leaving 7 bases between them. cDNA was made by 5'RACE with 10-nucleotide random UMIs. TCRdb used MiXCR to reprocess the 5' RACE reads, holding one entry per CDR3 protein. The table has around 49,000 distinct CDR3 sequences, approximately 11% seen once; the top ten hold about 10%.

Input material: PBMCs. This receptor was identified in a male donor with HTLV-1-associated myelopathy (HAM/TSP). The gene calls are TRBV5-1 and TRBJ1-2, with D hard to call. The CDR3 here is CASSLGFNNYGYTF. The CDR3 nucleotides read TGCGCCAGCAGCTTGGGATTTAATAACTATGGCTACACCTTC.